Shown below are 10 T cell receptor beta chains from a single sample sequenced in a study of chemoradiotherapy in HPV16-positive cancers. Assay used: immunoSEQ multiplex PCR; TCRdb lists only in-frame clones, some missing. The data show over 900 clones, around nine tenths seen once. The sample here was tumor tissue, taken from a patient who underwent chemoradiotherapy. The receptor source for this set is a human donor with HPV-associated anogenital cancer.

In DNA form, the CDR3 reads TGTGCCAGCTCCACGGGGAACACTGAAGCTTTCTTT. Translation: CASSTGNTEAFF. The chain recombines TRBV18 with TRBJ1-1, with no clear D. CDR3 length: 12 amino acids. Germline V gives CDR1 KGHSH, CDR2 LQKENI. V was shortened by 6 bases and J by 1 base, with 6 bases between the two germline ends.

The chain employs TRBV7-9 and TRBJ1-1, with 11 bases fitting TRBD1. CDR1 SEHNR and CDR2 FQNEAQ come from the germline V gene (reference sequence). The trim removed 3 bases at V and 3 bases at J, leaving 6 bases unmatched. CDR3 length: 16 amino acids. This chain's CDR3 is CASSLATGQGDTEAFF. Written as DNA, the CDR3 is TGTGCCAGCAGCTTGGCGACGGGACAGGGGGACACTGAAGCTTTCTTT.

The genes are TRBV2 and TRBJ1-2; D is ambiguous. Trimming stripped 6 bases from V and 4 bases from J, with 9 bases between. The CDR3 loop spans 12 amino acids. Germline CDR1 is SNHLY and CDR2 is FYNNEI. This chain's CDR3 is CASRDGPYGYTF. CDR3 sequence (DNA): TGTGCCAGCAGGGACGGGCCCTATGGCTACACCTTC.

The DNA of the CDR3 is TGTGCCAGTAGTATAGCAGAGGGGACAGGGGCCAACGTCCTGACTTTC. This codes for CASSIAEGTGANVLTF. This sequence joins TRBV19 and TRBJ2-6; D possibly corresponds to TRBD1 (6 bases). V was shortened by 1 base and J by 4 bases, with 11 bases between the two germline ends. This CDR3 is built from 16 residues. Germline-derived CDR1 and CDR2 are LNHDA and SQIVND (reference sequence).

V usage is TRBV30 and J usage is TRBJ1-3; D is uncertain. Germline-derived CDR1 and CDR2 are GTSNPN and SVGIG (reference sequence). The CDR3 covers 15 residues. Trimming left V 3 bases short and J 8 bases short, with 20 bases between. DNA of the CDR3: TGTGCCTGGAGCGGTTCCAGCGGTGGCGGGCACACCATATATTTT. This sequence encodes CAWSGSSGGGHTIYF.

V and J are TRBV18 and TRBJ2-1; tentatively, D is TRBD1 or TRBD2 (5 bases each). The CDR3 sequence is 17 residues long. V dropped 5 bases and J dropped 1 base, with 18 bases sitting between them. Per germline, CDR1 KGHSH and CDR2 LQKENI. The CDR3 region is CASSARGAEDSYNEQFF. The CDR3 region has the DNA TGTGCCAGCTCAGCAAGAGGGGCCGAGGATTCCTACAATGAGCAGTTCTTC.

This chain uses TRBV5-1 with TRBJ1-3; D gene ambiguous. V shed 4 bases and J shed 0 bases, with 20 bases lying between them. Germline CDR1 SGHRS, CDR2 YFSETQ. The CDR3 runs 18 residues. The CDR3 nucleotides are TGCGCCAGCAGCCCCCTTGTCACCGGACGGAACTCTGGAAACACCATATATTTT. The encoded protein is CASSPLVTGRNSGNTIYF.

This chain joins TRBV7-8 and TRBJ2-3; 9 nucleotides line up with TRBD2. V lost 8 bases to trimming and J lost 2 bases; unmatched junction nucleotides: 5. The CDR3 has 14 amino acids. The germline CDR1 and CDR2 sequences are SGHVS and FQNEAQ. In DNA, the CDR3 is TGTGCCAGCTCGGGACTAGCATTCACAGATACGCAGTATTTT. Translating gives CASSGLAFTDTQYF.

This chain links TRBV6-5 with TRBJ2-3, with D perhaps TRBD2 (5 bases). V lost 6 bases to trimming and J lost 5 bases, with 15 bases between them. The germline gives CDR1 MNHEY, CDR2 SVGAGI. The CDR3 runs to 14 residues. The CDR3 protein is CASRNGIVQDTQYF. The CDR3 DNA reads TGTGCCAGCAGGAACGGGATTGTTCAAGATACGCAGTATTTT.

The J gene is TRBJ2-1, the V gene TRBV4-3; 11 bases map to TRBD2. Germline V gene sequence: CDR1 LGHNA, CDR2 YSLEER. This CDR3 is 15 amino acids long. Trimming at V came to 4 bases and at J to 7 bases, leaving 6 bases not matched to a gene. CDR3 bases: TGCGCCAGCAGCCTTAGTAGCGGGAGGGATAATGAGCAGTTCTTC. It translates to CASSLSSGRDNEQFF.